A single sample is the source of the 20 T cell receptor beta chains below, sequenced in a study of cytomegalovirus exposure and HLA in healthy donors. Sequencing was performed with immunoSEQ multiplex PCR; in TCRdb, only in-frame clones are kept and a portion is missing. The sample lists approximately 70,000 clones, approximately 94% occurring once. Sequencing input: PBMCs. The origin of the receptors is a woman aged 18 to 35 in good health and CMV-seronegative.

This chain connects TRBV27 to TRBJ2-2; TRBD2 might be the D (5 bases). The CDR3 is 14 residues long. Trimming removed 0 bases from V and 6 bases from J, with 8 bases in between. Germline loops: CDR1 MNHEY, CDR2 SMNVEV (reference sequence). CDR3 coding DNA: TGTGCCAGCAGTTTATCGGTGCGGGCCGGGGAGCTGTTTTTT. It is translated as CASSLSVRAGELFF.

This chain links TRBV7-2 with TRBJ1-5, with D uncertain. V lost 5 bases and J lost 5, with 13 bases in between. Germline CDR1 is SGHTA and CDR2 is FQGNSA. The CDR3 length is 14 residues. The CDR3 sequence: CASSTKVYDQPQHF. DNA for the CDR3: TGTGCCAGCAGCACTAAGGTGTACGATCAGCCCCAGCATTTT.

The rearrangement joins TRBV5-4 to TRBJ2-3; perhaps TRBD2 as D (6 bases). The germline gives CDR1 SGHNT, CDR2 YYREEE (reference sequence). V was cut by 5 bases and J by 2 bases, with 9 bases left in between. The length of the CDR3 is 13 residues. DNA for the CDR3: TGTGCCAGCAGTGCGCGGGACACAGATACGCAGTATTTT. It is translated as CASSARDTDTQYF.

The chain uses TRBV27 and TRBJ2-7; 12 bases fit TRBD2. V shed 4 bases, J shed 0 bases, and the junction held 7 bases outside the gene matches. CDR1 is MNHEY and CDR2 is SMNVEV in the germline V gene (reference sequence). The CDR3 covers 17 residues. This CDR3 is CASSSGTSGHSSYEQYF. CDR3 sequence (DNA): TGTGCCAGCAGTTCGGGGACTAGCGGGCACTCCTCCTACGAGCAGTACTTC.

This clone was counted a single time. This sequence joins TRBV11-2 and TRBJ1-1; D is unresolved. The CDR3 totals 16 residues. CDR1 and CDR2 from the germline V gene are SGHAT and FQNNGV. The V and J ends lost 0 bases and 5 bases respectively, with 16 bases between them. For the CDR3, the DNA is TGTGCCAGCAGCTTAGAGACCGGGAATCTGAGGACTGAAGCTTTCTTT. Its translation is CASSLETGNLRTEAFF.

V and J are TRBV7-3 and TRBJ2-7, with 9 bases aligning to TRBD1. Germline loops: CDR1 SGHTA, CDR2 FQGTGA. The CDR3 runs to 16 residues. With 3 bases clipped from V and 7 bases from J, the junction kept 13 bases outside the gene matches. Here the CDR3 DNA reads TGTGCCAGCAGCTTTTTTCTGGACAGGGGAATTTGGGAGCAGTACTTC. Translating gives CASSFFLDRGIWEQYF.

The rearrangement uses TRBV7-9 and TRBJ1-2; 8 nucleotides match TRBD1. Germline V lookup: CDR1 SEHNR, CDR2 FQNEAQ (reference sequence). The V segment lost 5 bases and the J segment 2 bases; nucleotides outside the gene matches: 7. The length of the CDR3 is 15 residues. CDR3 residues: CASSPTGTGNYGYTF. CDR3 nucleotides: TGTGCCAGCAGCCCAACCGGGACAGGAAACTATGGCTACACCTTC.

Only a few counts were recorded for this clone. This chain connects TRBV20-1 to TRBJ2-4; D remains unclear. The CDR3 is made up of 11 amino acids. V dropped 7 bases and J dropped 0 bases, with 4 bases sitting between them. Germline-derived CDR1 and CDR2 are DFQATT and SNEGSKA (reference sequence). In DNA, the CDR3 is TGCAGTGAACTAGCCAAAAACATTCAGTACTTC. Translating it yields CSELAKNIQYF.

This chain joins TRBV15 and TRBJ1-5; the D gene is possibly TRBD1 (6 bases). V lost 3 bases and J lost 3, with 12 bases in between. The CDR3 runs to 15 residues. The germline V gene encodes CDR1 LNHNV and CDR2 YYDKDF (reference sequence). CDR3 nucleotide sequence: TGTGCCACCAGCAGTGCGGACAGTATCAATCAGCCCCAGCATTTT. Translated: CATSSADSINQPQHF.

Only a few counts were recorded for this clone. The rearrangement joins TRBV2 to TRBJ2-3; possibly TRBD2 for D (6 bases). Per germline, CDR1 SNHLY and CDR2 FYNNEI. The CDR3 has 13 amino acids. The germline V and J ends were trimmed by 8 bases and 2 bases, with 11 bases remaining between them. CDR3 residues: CASGDFFTDTQYF. In DNA, the CDR3 is TGTGCCAGCGGGGACTTCTTCACAGATACGCAGTATTTT.

The chain has TRBV28 and TRBJ2-7; 10 nucleotides match TRBD2. CDR1 and CDR2 (germline): MDHEN, SYDVKM. V lost 3 bases and J lost 6; bases outside the gene matches: 5. The CDR3 is made up of 14 amino acids. In DNA form, the CDR3 reads TGTGCCAGCAGTTTTCGAATAGCGGGAGGCGAGCAGTACTTC. It codes for CASSFRIAGGEQYF. Combining the CDR3 with reference TRBV28 and TRBJ2-7 gives the whole variable domain DVKVTQSSRYLVKRTGEKVFLECVQDMDHENMFWYRQDPGLGLRLIYFSYDVKMKEKGDIPEGYSVSREKKERFSLILESASTNQTSMYLCASSFRIAGGEQYFGPGTRLTVT.

V and J are TRBV9 and TRBJ2-1; TRBD2 is a possible D gene (5 bases). Trimming stripped 3 bases from V and 9 bases from J, with 10 bases between. Per the germline V gene, CDR1 is SGDLS and CDR2 is YYNGEE. This CDR3 contains 12 residues. The CDR3 nucleotides are TGTGCCAGCAGCGCCCCACTAGGTGAGCAGTTCTTC. Amino acid sequence: CASSAPLGEQFF.

V gene TRBV4-1 combines with J gene TRBJ2-3, with 12 nucleotides matching TRBD2. There are 16 residues in the CDR3. Germline-derived CDR1 and CDR2 are MGHRA and YSYEKL. V was clipped by 4 bases and J by 4 bases; unmatched bases: 6. CDR3 DNA: TGCGCCAGCAGCCTAGGACTAGCGGGGCTCGCAGATACGCAGTATTTT. Its protein is CASSLGLAGLADTQYF.

The rearrangement links TRBV20-1 to TRBJ2-7, with 7 bases fitting TRBD1. The CDR3 covers 11 residues. Germline loops: CDR1 DFQATT, CDR2 SNEGSKA (reference sequence). V dropped 5 bases and J dropped 6; count of bases not matched to a gene: 4. DNA for the CDR3: TGCAGTGCTGACAGGGTAGGCGAGCAGTACTTC. Its translation: CSADRVGEQYF.

The CDR3 loop is CASSLGQGANDYGYTF. The CDR3 DNA reads as TGTGCCAGCAGTTTAGGGCAGGGGGCTAATGACTATGGCTACACCTTC. The V and J genes are TRBV28 and TRBJ1-2, with 8 bases lining up with TRBD1. This CDR3 is built from 16 residues. Germline V gene data show CDR1 as MDHEN and CDR2 as SYDVKM. V trimming: 2 bases; J trimming: 3 bases; junction bases outside the gene matches: 8.

This clone showed up just once. The rearrangement joins TRBV6-5 to TRBJ1-2; possible D gene TRBD1, 5 bases. The CDR3 is 13 residues long. The ends were cut back, 2 bases at V and 9 bases at J, with 13 bases in the middle. The germline V gene encodes CDR1 MNHEY and CDR2 SVGAGI. The CDR3 protein is CASSYGAGLSYTF. The CDR3 coding sequence is TGTGCCAGCAGTTACGGGGCAGGCCTCAGCTACACCTTC.

This chain uses TRBV30 with TRBJ1-1; weak D call: TRBD1 (6 bases). Germline CDR1 reads GTSNPN; CDR2 reads SVGIG (reference sequence). V dropped 0 bases and J dropped 3 bases, with 14 bases sitting between them. The CDR3 consists of 15 residues. The CDR3 DNA reads as TGTGCCTGGAGTGTATGGGGACATCGAGACACTGAAGCTTTCTTT. It is translated as CAWSVWGHRDTEAFF.

This clone was seen a single time. The rearrangement joins TRBV5-8 to TRBJ2-2; tentative D call: TRBD2 (6 bases). The CDR3 consists of 15 residues. V lost 4 bases and J lost 4, with 14 bases in between. The germline gives CDR1 SGHTS, CDR2 YDEGEE. The CDR3 sequence: CASSRGTLFTGELFF. DNA for the CDR3: TGTGCCAGCAGCCGCGGGACTCTTTTCACCGGGGAGCTGTTTTTT.

V and J are TRBV28 and TRBJ1-1; a weak D match, TRBD1 (6 bases). Between the trimmed V and J ends, which lost 4 bases and 0 bases, there was a span of 15 bases. Per the germline V gene, CDR1 is MDHEN and CDR2 is SYDVKM. This CDR3 has 16 residues. Here the CDR3 reads CASSSPRGALNTEAFF. The CDR3 DNA sequence: TGTGCCAGCAGTTCGCCACGGGGGGCCCTGAACACTGAAGCTTTCTTT.

The rearrangement uses TRBV11-2 and TRBJ1-6; D gene uncertain. The CDR3 length is 15 residues. Per germline, CDR1 SGHAT and CDR2 FQNNGV. V lost 6 bases and J 6 bases, leaving 15 bases between the germline ends. The CDR3 reads CASRRVGTANSPLHF. CDR3 in DNA: TGTGCCAGCAGGAGGGTGGGAACAGCTAATTCACCCCTCCACTTT.